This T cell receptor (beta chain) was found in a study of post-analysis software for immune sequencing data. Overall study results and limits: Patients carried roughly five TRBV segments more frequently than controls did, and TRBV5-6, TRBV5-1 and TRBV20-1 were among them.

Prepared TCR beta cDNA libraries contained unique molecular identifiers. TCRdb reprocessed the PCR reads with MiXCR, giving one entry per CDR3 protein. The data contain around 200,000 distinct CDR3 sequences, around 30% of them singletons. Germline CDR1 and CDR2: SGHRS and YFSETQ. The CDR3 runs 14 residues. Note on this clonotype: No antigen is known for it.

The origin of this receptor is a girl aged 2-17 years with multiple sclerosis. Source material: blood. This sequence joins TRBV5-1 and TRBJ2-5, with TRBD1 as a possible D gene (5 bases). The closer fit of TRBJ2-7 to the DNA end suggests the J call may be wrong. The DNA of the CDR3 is TGCGCCAGCAGCTTCGATAGGGGTGCCTACGAGCAGTACTTC. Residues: CASSFDRGAYEQYF.